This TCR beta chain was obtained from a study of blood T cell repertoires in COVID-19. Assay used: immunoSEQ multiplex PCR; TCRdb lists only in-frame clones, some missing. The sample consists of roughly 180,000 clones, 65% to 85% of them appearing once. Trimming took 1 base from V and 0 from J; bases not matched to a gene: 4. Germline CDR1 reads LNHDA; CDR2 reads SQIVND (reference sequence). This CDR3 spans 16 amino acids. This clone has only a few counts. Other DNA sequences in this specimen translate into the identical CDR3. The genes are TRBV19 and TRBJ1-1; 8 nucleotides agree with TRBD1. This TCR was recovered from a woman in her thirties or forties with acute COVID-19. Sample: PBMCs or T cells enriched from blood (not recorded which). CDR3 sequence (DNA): TGTGCCAGTAGTATAGTCGGACAGGGACTGAACACTGAAGCTTTCTTT. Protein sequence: CASSIVGQGLNTEAFF.